This T cell receptor (beta chain) was obtained from a study of graft-versus-host responses after intestinal transplantation (dated by TCRdb to the early 2020s). A note on the overall study: The transplants that recipients got were multivisceral, liver-intestinal, or isolated intestinal. After intestinal transplantation, graft-versus-host and host-versus-graft alloreactive T cell clones in the graft, circulation and bone marrow were tracked using bulk TCR-beta CDR3 sequencing. Every recipient was given anti-thymocyte globulin induction, then maintenance tacrolimus and steroids for 3 to 4 years. To identify alloreactive clones, pre-transplant mixed lymphocyte reaction products were sequenced and compared with unstimulated pre-transplant donor and recipient T cells. Donor T cell macrochimerism was defined as a peak of at least 4% donor T cells among recipient peripheral blood mononuclear cells. Rather than being sequenced by the commercial service, samples from a few later patients were sequenced in-house on an Illumina MiSeq and processed with MiXCR. The cohort enrolled 24 intestinal transplant recipients including one retransplant, and a few patients lacking pretransplant specimens were excluded.

The method behind the library was the immunoSEQ multiplex PCR assay. For most patients, genomic DNA was subjected to high-throughput TCR-beta CDR3 sequencing by Adaptive Biotechnologies. The study's processing was this. TCR sequencing data for around 19 patients were retrieved from Adaptive's ImmunoSEQ software; a few other patients were processed with MiXCR and VDJtools. Because the origin of CDR3 nucleotide sequences shared between donor and recipient could not be assigned, those sequences were removed. At least 2-fold expansion over unstimulated cells and a minimum CFSE-low frequency of 0.002% (template counts) or 0.001% (read counts) were required for clones to be classified as alloreactive. Clones were considered mappable if detected in sequenced pre-transplant spleen, lymph node, or MLR CFSE-low populations of the donor or recipient. The cumulative frequency of alloreactive clones was calculated as a percentage of all sequences, weighted by copy number. Not all clones reach the TCRdb copy of this immuneACCESS table, which keeps in-frame sequences only. Checked studies attribute under half of the gap to unresolved V genes and leave the rest unexplained. That table is the source of V, J and clone size, and D and trimming were worked out from the DNA. A total of about 9,500 clones appear in this sample, around nine tenths of them only once. The biggest ten clones account for roughly 10% of the sample.

Regarding this clone: Its antigen has not been determined. Nothing much larger sits one base from this clone, and base qualities are not available.

As encoded in the germline V gene, CDR1 is SGHAT while CDR2 is FQNNGV. V is reduced by 3 bases and J by 2 bases, leaving a spacing of 11 bases between them. From cysteine to phenylalanine, the CDR3 is 14 amino acids long. This entry keeps only the CDR3 DNA: 42 bases, framed from base 1. Overall results and qualifications from the work: Patients with donor T cell macrochimerism had high GvH to HvG T cell clonal ratios in their allografts. Peak levels of circulating GvH clones were associated with declines in HvG clones early after transplant. GvH clones were detected in recipient bone marrow, and some of these GvH clones were observed earlier in ileal mucosa or blood, consistent with an intestinal mucosal origin. The conclusions were limited by the relatively low number and heterogeneity of the intestinal transplant patients.

Blood samples were collected up to 4 times in the first month after transplant and then at least monthly when available. The receptor was derived from a human patient who received an intestinal transplant, so some T cells may come from the graft donor. Recombination linked TRBV11-2 to TRBJ2-7; confidence is insufficient to name the D gene. This specimen was PBMCs, taken 242 days after intestinal transplant. The CDR3 reads as follows: CASSFVANPYEQYF. The DNA is TGTGCCAGCAGCTTCGTGGCAAATCCCTACGAGCAGTACTTC.